This TCR beta chain was captured in a study of T cells in Graves' hyperthyroidism and ophthalmopathy. These patients, aged 18 to 65, had recently diagnosed hyperthyroidism lasting under 2 months. Thyroid ultrasound and orbital computed tomography, with clinical symptoms and serum thyroxine and TRAb, informed diagnoses. The CDR3 contains 15 residues. Germline V gene data show CDR1 as ENHRY and CDR2 as SYGVKD. Deletions cut 10 bases from V and 1 base from J, with 14 bases between. TCR beta CDR3 sequences were amplified from RNA transcripts. The study used the HTBI primer set for a first-round RT-PCR of the TCR CDR3. TCRdb re-derived calls from the multiplex PCR reads in MiXCR, one entry per CDR3 protein. The table lists a few hundred thousand distinct CDR3 sequences, approximately 15% of them singletons. This clonotype was found a few times.

V and J are TRBV10-3 and TRBJ1-6, with D tentatively TRBD1 (5 bases). The specimen sequenced was blood. The sequence derives from a young woman with Graves' hyperthyroidism. For the CDR3, the DNA is TGTGCCACCGGGAGGGGTGGTTCCTATAATTCACCCCTCCACTTT. This translates into CATGRGGSYNSPLHF.